Presented here are 13 T cell receptor beta chains from one specimen sequenced in a study of blood T cells in healthy people across ages. A second PCR of 7 to 11 cycles used a sample-barcoded 5' primer and a J-beta primer mix. MiXCR, applied by TCRdb to the 5' RACE reads, yields one record per CDR3 protein. The sample shows some 690,000 distinct CDR3 sequences, 20% to 25% of them seen only once. Sequenced sample: blood. All receptors derive from a man between 65 and 80 years old in good health.

This clonotype was recorded a few times. This chain links TRBV6-1 with TRBJ1-2, with TRBD1 identical over 10 bases. The CDR3 totals 16 residues. The V and J ends lost 6 bases and 4 bases, in that order; junction bases with no gene match: 11. Germline V CDR1 and CDR2: MNHNS, SASEGT. The CDR3 DNA is TGTGCCAGCAGGGGACAGGGGTATTCTTTCGGCTATGGCTACACCTTC. Protein: CASRGQGYSFGYGYTF.

The rearrangement uses TRBV20-1 and TRBJ1-4, with a tentative D call TRBD1 (5 bases). V lost 5 bases, J lost 0 bases, and 10 bases lay in between. The CDR3 is 14 residues long. Germline CDR1 is DFQATT and CDR2 is SNEGSKA (reference sequence). This CDR3 is CSAPTGPTNEKLFF. CDR3 sequence (DNA): TGCAGTGCTCCAACAGGCCCAACTAATGAAAAACTGTTTTTT.

V and J are TRBV28 and TRBJ2-5; the match to TRBD1 covers 9 bases. The J call may be wrong; the DNA end is better matched by TRBJ2-7. Germline V gene sequence: CDR1 MDHEN, CDR2 SYDVKM. The CDR3 consists of 15 residues. The chain's CDR3 is CASSRPGTGWFEQYF. CDR3 coding DNA: TGTGCCAGCAGTCGTCCCGGGACAGGGTGGTTCGAGCAGTACTTC.

This clonotype was observed a handful of times. The chain joins TRBV6-1 to TRBJ2-1; 8 bases fit TRBD1. J was trimmed by 2 bases and V by 2 bases; bases with no gene match: 2. Per the germline V gene, CDR1 is MNHNS and CDR2 is SASEGT. This CDR3 has 15 residues. The DNA of the CDR3 is TGTGCCAGCAGTGAACAGGGACAGGCCTACAATGAGCAGTTCTTC. Its protein product is CASSEQGQAYNEQFF.

This clonotype has a handful of counts. The chain links TRBV6-6 to TRBJ1-4, with D possibly being TRBD1 (6 bases). The CDR3 is 16 amino acids. Germline V gene data show CDR1 as MNHNY and CDR2 as SVGAGI (reference sequence). V was shortened by 2 bases and J by 3 bases, with 13 bases between the two germline ends. CDR3: CASSYATGNSNEKLFF. The CDR3 bases are TGTGCCAGCAGTTACGCTACAGGGAACTCTAATGAAAAACTGTTTTTT.

Ten or more counts support this clonotype. The rearrangement joins TRBV29-1 to TRBJ1-2; D ambiguous. Trimming cost V 4 bases and J 4 bases, with 10 bases left between them. Germline CDR1 reads SQVTM; CDR2 reads ANQGSEA. CDR3 length: 12 amino acids. For the CDR3, the DNA is TGCAGCGTTGTGCGGGGTTCCTATGGCTACACCTTC. It is translated as CSVVRGSYGYTF.

The genes are TRBV20-1 and TRBJ2-1; D uncertain. This CDR3 comprises 15 residues. Trimming stripped 0 bases from V and 3 bases from J, with 12 bases between. Germline V CDR1 and CDR2: DFQATT, SNEGSKA (reference sequence). CDR3 nucleotides: TGCAGTGCTAGAGAATTAACTCTCCTCTACAATGAGCAGTTCTTC. Amino acids: CSARELTLLYNEQFF.

This sequence joins TRBV9 and TRBJ2-5; D may match TRBD1 or TRBD2 (5 bases each). The CDR3 sequence is 18 residues long. V lost 0 bases and J lost 1, with 19 bases in between. CDR1 and CDR2 from the germline V gene are SGDLS and YYNGEE. The CDR3 region has the DNA TGTGCCAGCAGCGTAGCTACAGGTGGGAGTATTTTCCAAGAGACCCAGTACTTC. Encoded protein: CASSVATGGSIFQETQYF. The full variable domain, with the rest looked up from reference TRBV9 and TRBJ2-5, is DSGVTQTPKHLITATGQRVTLRCSPRSGDLSVYWYQQSLDQGLQFLIQYYNGEERAKGNILERFSAQQFPDLHSELNLSSLELGDSALYFCASSVATGGSIFQETQYFGPGTRLLVL.

A few counts support this clonotype. The J gene is TRBJ2-1, the V gene TRBV20-1; the match to TRBD2 covers 7 bases. Germline V gene sequence: CDR1 DFQATT, CDR2 SNEGSKA (reference sequence). The junction had 6 bases not matched to a gene; V was cut back by 2 bases and J by 5 bases. The CDR3 is 14 amino acids. The CDR3 sequence is CSARRLAENNEQFF. The CDR3 DNA sequence: TGCAGTGCTAGACGGCTAGCGGAAAACAATGAGCAGTTCTTC.

V is TRBV6-1 and J is TRBJ1-2, with 10 positions matching TRBD1. Germline assignment: CDR1 MNHNS and CDR2 SASEGT. J lost 6 bases, V lost 3 bases, and 4 bases had no gene match. The CDR3 spans 14 residues. For the CDR3, the DNA is TGTGCCAGCAGTGAGGGACAGGGGAGGAATGGCTACACCTTC. It codes for CASSEGQGRNGYTF.

This clonotype has just a few counts. The rearrangement uses TRBV6-5 and TRBJ1-2; D uncertain. This CDR3 is 14 amino acids long. Germline V CDR1 and CDR2: MNHEY, SVGAGI. V was clipped by 0 bases and J by 5 bases, with 10 bases between them. The CDR3 DNA is TGTGCCAGCAGTTACTCGTCGGCGGGATATGGCTACACCTTC. Translating gives CASSYSSAGYGYTF.

The V call is TRBV28, the J call TRBJ1-5, with D unclear. Trimming took off 5 bases at V and 0 bases at J, with 17 bases between the two ends. The CDR3 is 17 amino acids. From germline, CDR1 is MDHEN and CDR2 SYDVKM. CDR3 loop: CASSPPRQAISNQPQHF. The CDR3 region has the DNA TGTGCCAGCAGTCCCCCTCGGCAGGCCATTAGCAATCAGCCCCAGCATTTT.

The rearrangement joins TRBV28 to TRBJ2-7; D is uncertain. With 9 bases removed from V and 1 base from J, the gap between germline ends came to 1 base. Germline V gives CDR1 MDHEN, CDR2 SYDVKM. This CDR3 is 9 amino acids long. In nucleotides, the CDR3 is TGTGCCAGATCCTACGAGCAGTACTTC. Protein: CARSYEQYF.